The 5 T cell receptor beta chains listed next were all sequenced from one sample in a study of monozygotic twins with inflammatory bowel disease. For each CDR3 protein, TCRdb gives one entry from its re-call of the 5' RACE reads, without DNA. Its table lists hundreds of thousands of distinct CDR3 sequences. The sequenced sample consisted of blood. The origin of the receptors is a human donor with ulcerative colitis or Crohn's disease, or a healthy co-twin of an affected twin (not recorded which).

The CDR3 sequence: CASSVGSDNEQFF. The J gene is TRBJ2-1, the V gene TRBV7-3; TCRdb outputs TRBD2, but without DNA this stays unchecked. Germline V gene sequence: CDR1 SGHTA, CDR2 FQGTGA. The CDR3 sequence is 13 residues long.

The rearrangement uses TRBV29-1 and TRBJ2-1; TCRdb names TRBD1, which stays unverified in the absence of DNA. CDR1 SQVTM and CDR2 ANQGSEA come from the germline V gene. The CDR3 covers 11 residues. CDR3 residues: CSVNTGDEQFF.

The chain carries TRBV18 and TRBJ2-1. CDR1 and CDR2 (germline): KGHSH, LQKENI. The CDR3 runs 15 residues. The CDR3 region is CASRSLDHSYNEQFF. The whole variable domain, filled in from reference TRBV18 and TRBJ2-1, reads NAGVMQNPRHLVRRRGQEARLRCSPMKGHSHVYWYRQLPEEGLKFMVYLQKENIIDESGMPKERFSAEFPKEGPSILRIQQVVRGDSAAYFCASRSLDHSYNEQFFGPGTRLTVL.

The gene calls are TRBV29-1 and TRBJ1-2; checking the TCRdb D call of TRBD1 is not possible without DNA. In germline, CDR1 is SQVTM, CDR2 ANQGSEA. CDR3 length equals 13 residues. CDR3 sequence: CTAGTGRNYGYTF.

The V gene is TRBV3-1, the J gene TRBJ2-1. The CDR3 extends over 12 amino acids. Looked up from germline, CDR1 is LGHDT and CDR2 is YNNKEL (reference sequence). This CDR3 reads CASSRTHNEQFF.